The clone carrying this TCR beta chain has just one count. With survey level as its setting, the immunoSEQ assay was v3.0. Only in-frame clones appear in the TCRdb table, and some are missing; sequencing was by immunoSEQ multiplex PCR. The profile shows around 30,000 clones, approximately 88% of them singletons. Every one of the donors gave at least one pre-ART PBMC sample and at least two post-ART PBMC samples. The CDR3 consists of 12 residues. Trimming cost V 7 bases and J 8 bases, with 13 bases left between them. The germline V gene encodes CDR1 MDHEN and CDR2 SYDVKM. This sample is part of a study of long-term antiretroviral therapy in people with HIV.

This TCR was sampled from a woman aged 18-35 years with HIV. The source material was unsorted PBMCs, sampled 0.5 years after starting antiretroviral therapy. The chain couples TRBV28 to TRBJ2-3; the D gene is possibly TRBD2 (6 bases). CDR3 sequence (DNA): TGTGCCAGCACCCGGGAGAAAGGTACGCAGTATTTT. The encoded protein is CASTREKGTQYF.